This T cell receptor (beta chain) was identified during a study of technical replicates of blood from a handful of donors (dated by TCRdb to about 2017). Remarks on this clone: It has no known antigen specificity. One base away there is no much larger clone; base qualities are not given.

The germline V gene supplies CDR1 MDHEN and CDR2 SYDVKM. Trimming removed 4 bases from V and 0 bases from J; the gene matches leave 6 bases unexplained. From cysteine to phenylalanine, the CDR3 is 17 amino acids long. Of all the DNA, just the CDR3 is kept, 51 bases in frame from base 1. Library generation was performed with the immunoSEQ multiplex PCR assay. TCRdb obtained this table from immuneACCESS and retained in-frame rearrangements with V and J assigned. These tables miss some clones; where compared with another copy, unresolved V genes account for less than half of the shortfall, and the remainder is unexplained. The table for this sample lists more than 90,000 clones; under 96% of them were counted only once. The ten largest clonotypes hold roughly 0.21% of the sample.

The rearrangement combines TRBV28 with TRBJ2-1, with 10 central nucleotides matching TRBD2. Sequencing was carried out using T cells isolated from PBMCs. The clonotype comes from a human donor in good health. This receptor carries the CDR3 CASSSSTSGISYNEQFF. The nucleotides are TGTGCCAGCAGTTCGAGTACTAGCGGGATCTCCTACAATGAGCAGTTCTTC.